This T cell receptor beta chain was identified during a study of beta chain features in type 1 diabetes. The isolated RNA, all of it, was reverse transcribed, so expressed TCRB transcripts were what got sequenced. Using immunoSEQ multiplex PCR, the repertoire was profiled, and TCRdb retains in-frame clones only, with some absent. The sample holds around 250,000 clones, less than 15% seen once. CDR3 length: 16 residues. V gave up 6 bases and J gave up 0 bases, with 15 bases separating them. CDR1 and CDR2 from the germline V gene are SGHVS and FNYEAQ. The specimen sequenced was naive CD4+ T cells from blood. The TCR originated in a woman aged 40 to 55 in good health. The V call is TRBV7-6, the J call TRBJ1-5; tentative D call: TRBD1 (6 bases). The CDR3 loop is CASSGGGRNSNQPQHF. For the CDR3, the DNA is TGTGCCAGCAGTGGTGGGGGCAGAAATAGCAATCAGCCCCAGCATTTT.